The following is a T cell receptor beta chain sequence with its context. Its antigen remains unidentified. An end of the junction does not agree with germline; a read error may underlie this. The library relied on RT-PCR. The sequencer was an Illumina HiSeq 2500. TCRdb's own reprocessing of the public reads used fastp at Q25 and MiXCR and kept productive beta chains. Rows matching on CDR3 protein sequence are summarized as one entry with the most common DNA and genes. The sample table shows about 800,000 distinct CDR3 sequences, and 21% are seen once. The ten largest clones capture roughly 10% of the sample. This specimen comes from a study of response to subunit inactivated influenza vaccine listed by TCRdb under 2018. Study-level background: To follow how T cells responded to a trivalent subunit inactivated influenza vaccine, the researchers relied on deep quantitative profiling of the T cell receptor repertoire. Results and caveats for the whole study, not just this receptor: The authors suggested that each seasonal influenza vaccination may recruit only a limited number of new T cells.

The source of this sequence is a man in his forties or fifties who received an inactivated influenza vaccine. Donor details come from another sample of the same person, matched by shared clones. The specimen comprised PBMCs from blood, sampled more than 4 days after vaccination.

The CDR3 loop reads CASSLAGGSASILYF. Here is the DNA: TGTGCCAGCAGCCTAGCTGGTGGTAGCGCAAGTATTCTGTACTTC. Recombination connected TRBV7-2 to TRBJ2-5; TRBD2 is a weak D gene call, 5 bases matching. From the germline V gene, CDR1 is SGHTA and CDR2 is FQGNSA. The CDR3 holds 15 amino acids from the cysteine to the phenylalanine. Left in the record is the CDR3 DNA by itself, 45 bases read in frame from the first base.